There are a few counts of the clone carrying this T cell receptor beta chain. This sample was included in a study of T-cell memory formation after mild COVID-19. TCRdb recomputed calls from the 5' RACE reads with MiXCR, one row per CDR3 protein. This table holds 240,000 or so distinct CDR3 sequences, approximately 9% found once. V dropped 6 bases and J dropped 13; count of bases not matched to a gene: 11. CDR1 and CDR2 (germline): ENHRY, SYGVKD. This CDR3 has 13 amino acids. The TCR comes from a man aged 18-30 years who had mild COVID-19 (a few samples of this study predate the infection). Cell type and time point are not known. What was sequenced was PBMCs or a T cell subset sorted from them (not recorded which). The chain carries TRBV10-3 and TRBJ2-1; 8 bases align to TRBD1. The CDR3 spells CAISGSPGTGQFF. The CDR3 region has the DNA TGTGCCATCAGCGGAAGTCCCGGGACAGGTCAGTTCTTC.